Below, 4 T cell receptor beta chains from the same sample are listed, as sequenced in a study of immune cell composition in non-small cell lung cancer. The repertoire was sequenced with immunoSEQ multiplex PCR; TCRdb's copy has only in-frame clones and lacks some. The sample has around 2,700 clones, approximately 83% seen once. Sequenced input: lung tumor tissue. The receptors were gathered from a human donor with non-small cell lung cancer.

The V gene is TRBV7-8, the J gene TRBJ2-5; 8 positions match TRBD2. The CDR3 is made up of 16 amino acids. With 5 bases clipped from V and 2 bases from J, the junction kept 10 bases outside the gene matches. Germline values: CDR1 SGHVS, CDR2 FQNEAQ. The CDR3 nucleotides read TGTGCCAGCAGCCTCTCTCGCGGGGGGCGGCAAGAGACCCAGTACTTC. Its translation: CASSLSRGGRQETQYF.

CDR3 sequence reads: CASSILEGTEAFF. The CDR3 DNA is TGTGCCAGTAGTATTTTGGAGGGGACTGAAGCTTTCTTT. The chain couples TRBV19 to TRBJ1-1; possibly TRBD1 for D (5 bases). The CDR3 contains 13 residues. Germline assignment: CDR1 LNHDA and CDR2 SQIVND (reference sequence). V lost 3 bases to trimming and J lost 5 bases, with 10 bases between them. Together with reference TRBV19 and TRBJ1-1, the CDR3 gives the full variable domain: DGGITQSPKYLFRKEGQNVTLSCEQNLNHDAMYWYRQDPGQGLRLIYYSQIVNDFQKGDIAEGYSVSREKKESFPLTVTSAQKNPTAFYLCASSILEGTEAFFGQGTRLTVV.

The chain joins TRBV4-3 to TRBJ1-2; 8 bases line up with TRBD1. The CDR3 has 14 amino acids. Looked up from germline, CDR1 is LGHNA and CDR2 is YSLEER. V lost 0 bases, J lost 8 bases, and 5 bases stayed unmatched. For the CDR3, the DNA is TGCGCCAGCAGCCAAGATCCAACAGGGGGAGGCTACACCTTC. Protein sequence: CASSQDPTGGGYTF.

CDR3 nucleotide sequence: TGCGCCAGCAGCTTAGATGGCGGAAGCTTCTATGGCTACACCTTC. It translates to CASSLDGGSFYGYTF. J is TRBJ1-2 and V is TRBV5-1; D is undetermined. This CDR3 has 15 amino acids. Germline-derived CDR1 and CDR2 are SGHRS and YFSETQ. The germline V and J ends were trimmed by 2 bases and 4 bases, with 15 bases remaining between them.